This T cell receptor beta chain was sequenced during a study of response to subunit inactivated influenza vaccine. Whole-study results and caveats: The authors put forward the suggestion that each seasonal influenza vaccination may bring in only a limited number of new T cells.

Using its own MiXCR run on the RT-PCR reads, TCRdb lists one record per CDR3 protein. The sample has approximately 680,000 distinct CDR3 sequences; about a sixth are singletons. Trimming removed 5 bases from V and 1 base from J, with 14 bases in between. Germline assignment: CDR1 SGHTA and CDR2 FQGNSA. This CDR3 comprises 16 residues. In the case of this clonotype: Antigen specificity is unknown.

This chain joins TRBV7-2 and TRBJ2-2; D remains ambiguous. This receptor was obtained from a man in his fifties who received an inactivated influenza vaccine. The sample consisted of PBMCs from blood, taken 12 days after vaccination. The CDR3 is CASSQNSLGNTGELFF. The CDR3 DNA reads TGTGCCAGCAGCCAAAACTCCCTTGGGAACACCGGGGAGCTGTTTTTT.